The 20 T cell receptor beta chains in this list originate from one sample, sequenced in a study of T cell clusters in autoimmune cytopenias. Each sample's input was roughly 250 ng genomic DNA, roughly 40,000 genome equivalents. One tube held mixed TRB-A and TRB-B primer pools for touch-down PCR. TCRdb re-analyzed the multiplex PCR reads; it lists each CDR3 protein once, without DNA. Its clone listing holds 5,000 to 6,500 distinct CDR3 sequences. These same data were also listed under a study on T cell repertoires in aging, cancer and after chemotherapy.

Input material: peripheral blood. The receptors shown here come from a human donor in good health.

CDR3: CASSLSGTEAFF. The chain is built from TRBV11-1 and TRBJ1-1. Germline V lookup: CDR1 SGHAT, CDR2 FQDESV (reference sequence). CDR3 length equals 12 residues. The full variable domain, completed using reference TRBV11-1 and TRBJ1-1, is EAEVAQSPRYKITEKSQAVAFWCDPISGHATLYWYRQILGQGPELLVQFQDESVVDDSQLPKDRFSAERLKGVDSTLKIQPAELGDSAMYLCASSLSGTEAFFGQGTRLTVV.

This clonotype is classed as medium-sized by frequency. The V call is TRBV18, the J call TRBJ1-2; TCRdb indicates TRBD1, and absent DNA this call remains unverified. The CDR3 has 14 residues. The germline V gene has CDR1 KGHSH and CDR2 LQKENI. CDR3 in amino acids: CASSLPGQGFGYTF.

This clonotype is medium-sized by frequency. The J gene is TRBJ2-1, the V gene TRBV6-1; there is no DNA to check the TCRdb D call of TRBD1. Looked up from germline, CDR1 is MNHNS and CDR2 is SASEGT. CDR3 length: 15 residues. CDR3 region: CASSESGGGYNEQFF.

The chain has TRBV5-1 and TRBJ2-1; checking the TCRdb D call of TRBD1 is not possible without DNA. CDR3 length equals 15 residues. CDR1 is SGHRS and CDR2 is YFSETQ in the germline V gene. The CDR3 here is CASSLGQVSYNEQFF.

Measured by frequency, this clonotype is medium-sized. The chain combines TRBV6-5 with TRBJ1-3. Germline loops: CDR1 MNHEY, CDR2 SVGAGI. The CDR3 length is 15 residues. CDR3 sequence reads: CASSSEFVGGDTIYF.

The J gene is TRBJ1-1, the V gene TRBV20-1. The CDR3 extends over 12 amino acids. The V gene's germline CDR1 is DFQATT and CDR2 SNEGSKA (reference sequence). The CDR3 sequence: CSAADLNTEAFF.

The V gene is TRBV5-1, the J gene TRBJ1-4; the D call of TRBD1 rests on TCRdb alone, since no DNA is present to check it. Looked up from germline, CDR1 is SGHRS and CDR2 is YFSETQ. The CDR3 runs to 15 residues. The CDR3 loop reads CASSPGSATNEKLFF.

The chain is built from TRBV20-1 and TRBJ2-7. The CDR3 covers 12 residues. Germline CDR1 DFQATT, CDR2 SNEGSKA (reference sequence). The CDR3 loop is CSASPQTYEQYF.

CDR3 sequence: CSARGEQGGFYGYTF. This chain joins TRBV20-1 and TRBJ1-2; TCRdb calls TRBD1, which cannot be checked without DNA. The CDR3 consists of 15 residues. Germline V gene sequence: CDR1 DFQATT, CDR2 SNEGSKA (reference sequence).

This chain joins TRBV19 and TRBJ1-6; checking the TCRdb D call of TRBD1 is not possible without DNA. The CDR3 has 16 residues. In germline, CDR1 is LNHDA, CDR2 SQIVND (reference sequence). CDR3 residues: CARVLTGQGVNSPLHF.

According to its frequency, this clonotype is medium-sized (0.01 to 0.1%). The J gene is TRBJ2-3, the V gene TRBV5-4; TCRdb returns TRBD1, unconfirmable since there is no DNA. The CDR3 covers 16 residues. Germline V gene sequence: CDR1 SGHNT, CDR2 YYREEE (reference sequence). The CDR3 sequence: CASSAGEGGVTDTQYF.

The J gene is TRBJ1-2, the V gene TRBV20-1. Per germline, CDR1 DFQATT and CDR2 SNEGSKA (reference sequence). The CDR3 length is 11 residues. CDR3 sequence reads: CSDTRNYGYTF.

This clonotype ranks as medium-sized in terms of frequency. V is TRBV18 and J is TRBJ1-2; the TCRdb D gene call, TRBD1, has no DNA to confirm it. CDR3 length: 15 amino acids. CDR1 and CDR2 (germline): KGHSH, LQKENI. CDR3 protein: CASSRTFEHNYGYTF.

Considering frequency, this clonotype is medium-sized. The rearrangement joins TRBV30 to TRBJ2-2; the TCRdb call, TRBD2, lacks DNA for checking. CDR1 and CDR2 (germline): GTSNPN, SVGIG (reference sequence). The CDR3 runs 18 residues. This CDR3 reads CAWSVRLLAGGSTGELFF.

The chain carries TRBV15 and TRBJ1-1. The CDR3 has 15 amino acids. The germline CDR1 and CDR2 sequences are LNHNV and YYDKDF (reference sequence). CDR3 region: CATSRVSGSNTEAFF.

The chain is built from TRBV6-6 and TRBJ1-2; TCRdb's D call, TRBD1, is unchecked because there is no DNA. CDR3 length: 12 residues. Germline V gene data show CDR1 as MNHNY and CDR2 as SVGAGI (reference sequence). The CDR3 protein is CASSYSRPTKTF.

The chain joins TRBV10-1 to TRBJ2-3; as DNA is missing, the TRBD2 call by TCRdb cannot be tested. Looked up from germline, CDR1 is WNHNN and CDR2 is SYGVQD (reference sequence). The CDR3 contains 16 residues. The CDR3 sequence: CASIPHTGGPTDTQYF.

Its frequency marks this clonotype as medium-sized. V usage is TRBV24-1 and J usage is TRBJ2-2; TCRdb designates TRBD1, a call that cannot be tested without DNA. The CDR3 covers 13 residues. Germline V CDR1 and CDR2: KGHDR, SFDVKD. The CDR3 here is CATGRTGRGELFF.

This clonotype is called medium-sized (0.01 to 0.1%) based on its frequency. This chain joins TRBV5-5 and TRBJ2-7; the D gene TCRdb calls, TRBD2, cannot be checked with no DNA. CDR1 is SGHKS, CDR2 YYEKEE, per germline (reference sequence). The CDR3 sequence is 15 residues long. The CDR3 loop reads CASSHTSGPSYEQYF.

This clonotype is deemed medium-sized (0.01 to 0.1%) by its frequency. J is TRBJ1-5 and V is TRBV12-3 or TRBV12-4; TCRdb returns TRBD1, unconfirmable since there is no DNA. This CDR3 is 14 amino acids long. The CDR3 reads CASSFGQPNQPQHF.